This TCR beta chain was documented in a study of T cell changes during pregnancy in multiple sclerosis. Assay used: immunoSEQ multiplex PCR; TCRdb lists only in-frame clones, some missing. The table includes some 93,000 clones, 85% to 95% detected once. The CDR3 sequence is 15 residues long. CDR1 and CDR2 (germline): LNHDA, SQIVND (reference sequence). Deletions cut 4 bases from V and 9 bases from J, with 18 bases between. This TCR came from a female donor with multiple sclerosis, enrolled in a pregnancy study. The chain has TRBV19 and TRBJ1-4; D perhaps matches TRBD1 (5 bases). The source material was peripheral blood, sampled after pregnancy. The CDR3 DNA reads TGTGCCAGTAGTAGCCTACAGGACGGGTATCAAAAACTGTTTTTT. Translated: CASSSLQDGYQKLFF. Complete variable domain (other parts from reference TRBV19 and TRBJ1-4): DGGITQSPKYLFRKEGQNVTLSCEQNLNHDAMYWYRQDPGQGLRLIYYSQIVNDFQKGDIAEGYSVSREKKESFPLTVTSAQKNPTAFYLCASSSLQDGYQKLFFGSGTQLSVL.